This T cell receptor beta chain is drawn from a study of CD8 T cells in ankylosing spondylitis. MiXCR was run by TCRdb on the 5' RACE reads, yielding one entry per CDR3 protein. The data contain roughly 230,000 distinct CDR3 sequences, 15% to 20% of them seen just once; the ten biggest clones take up 25% to 40%. Study conclusions and caveats: Roughly eight highly homologous variants formed a TCR beta motif that appeared characteristic of ankylosing spondylitis blood. Disease-associated clones were CD8+ and fairly uncommon in peripheral blood. The clones that were linked to disease were reported to be significantly enriched in matched synovial fluid samples from ankylosing spondylitis patients.

V shed 6 bases and J shed 4 bases, with 12 bases lying between them. This CDR3 has 12 amino acids. Germline V CDR1 and CDR2: DFQATT, SNEGSKA (reference sequence). This clonotype was picked up many times. Its antigen is currently unknown. The source of this sequence is a male donor with ankylosing spondylitis or in good health (not recorded which). V usage is TRBV20-1 and J usage is TRBJ1-2; D gene uncertain. Sequencing was carried out using blood, either unsorted or a sorted T cell fraction (not recorded which). CDR3 sequence (DNA): TGCAGTGCCACGGCAGAGACCTATGGCTACACCTTC. It encodes CSATAETYGYTF.